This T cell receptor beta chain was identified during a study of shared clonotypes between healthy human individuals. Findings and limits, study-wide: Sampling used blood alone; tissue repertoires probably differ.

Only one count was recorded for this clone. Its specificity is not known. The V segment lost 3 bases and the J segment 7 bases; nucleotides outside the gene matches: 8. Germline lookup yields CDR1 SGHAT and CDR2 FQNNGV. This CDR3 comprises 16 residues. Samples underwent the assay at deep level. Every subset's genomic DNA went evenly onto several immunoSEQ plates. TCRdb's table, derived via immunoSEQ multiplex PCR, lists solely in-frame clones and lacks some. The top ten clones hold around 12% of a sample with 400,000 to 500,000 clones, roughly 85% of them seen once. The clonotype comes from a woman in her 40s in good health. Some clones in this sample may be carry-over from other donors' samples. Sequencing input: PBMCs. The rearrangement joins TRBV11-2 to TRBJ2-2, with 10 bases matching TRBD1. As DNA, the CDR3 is TGTGCCAGCAGCTTGGCCGGGACAGGGGCCGGCGGGGAGCTGTTTTTT. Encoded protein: CASSLAGTGAGGELFF. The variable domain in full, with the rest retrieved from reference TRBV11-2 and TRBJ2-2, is EAGVAQSPRYKIIEKRQSVAFWCNPISGHATLYWYQQILGQGPKLLIQFQNNGVVDDSQLPKDRFSAERLKGVDSTLKIQPAKLEDSAVYLCASSLAGTGAGGELFFGEGSRLTVL.